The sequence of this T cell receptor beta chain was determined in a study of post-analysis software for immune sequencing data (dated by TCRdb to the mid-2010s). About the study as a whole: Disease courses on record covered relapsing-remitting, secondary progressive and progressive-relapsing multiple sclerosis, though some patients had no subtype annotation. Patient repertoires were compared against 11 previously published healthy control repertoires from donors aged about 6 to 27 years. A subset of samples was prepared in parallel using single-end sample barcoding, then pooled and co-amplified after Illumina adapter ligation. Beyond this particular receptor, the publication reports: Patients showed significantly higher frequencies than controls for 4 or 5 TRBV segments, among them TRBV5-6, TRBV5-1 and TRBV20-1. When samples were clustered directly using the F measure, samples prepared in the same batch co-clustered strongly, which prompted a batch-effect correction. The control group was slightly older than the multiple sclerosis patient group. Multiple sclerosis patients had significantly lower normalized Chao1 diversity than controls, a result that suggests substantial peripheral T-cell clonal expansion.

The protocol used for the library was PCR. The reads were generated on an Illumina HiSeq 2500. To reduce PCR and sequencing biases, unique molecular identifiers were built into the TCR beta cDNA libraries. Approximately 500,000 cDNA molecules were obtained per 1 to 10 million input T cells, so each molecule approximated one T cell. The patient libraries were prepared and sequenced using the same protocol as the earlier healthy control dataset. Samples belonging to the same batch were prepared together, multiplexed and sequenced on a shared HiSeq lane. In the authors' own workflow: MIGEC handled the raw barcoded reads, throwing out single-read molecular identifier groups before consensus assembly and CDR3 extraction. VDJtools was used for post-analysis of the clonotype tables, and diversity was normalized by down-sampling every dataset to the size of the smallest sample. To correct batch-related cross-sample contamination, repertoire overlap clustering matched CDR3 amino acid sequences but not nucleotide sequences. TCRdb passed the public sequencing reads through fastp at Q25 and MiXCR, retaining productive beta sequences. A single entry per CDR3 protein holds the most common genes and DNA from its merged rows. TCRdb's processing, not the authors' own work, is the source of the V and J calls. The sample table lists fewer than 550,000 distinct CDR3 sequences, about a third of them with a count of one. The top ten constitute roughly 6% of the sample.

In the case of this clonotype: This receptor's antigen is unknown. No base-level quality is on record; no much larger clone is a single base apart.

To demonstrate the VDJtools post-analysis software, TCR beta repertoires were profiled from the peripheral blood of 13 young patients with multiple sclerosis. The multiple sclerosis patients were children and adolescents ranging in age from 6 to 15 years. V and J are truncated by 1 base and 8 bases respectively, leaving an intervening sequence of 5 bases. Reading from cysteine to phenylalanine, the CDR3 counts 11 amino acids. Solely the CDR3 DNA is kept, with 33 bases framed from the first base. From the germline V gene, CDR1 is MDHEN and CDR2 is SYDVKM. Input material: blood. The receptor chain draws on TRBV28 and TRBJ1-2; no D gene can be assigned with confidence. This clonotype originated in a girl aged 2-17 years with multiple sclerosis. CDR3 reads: CASSLFGGYTF. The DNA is TGTGCCAGCAGTTTATTTGGCGGCTACACCTTC.